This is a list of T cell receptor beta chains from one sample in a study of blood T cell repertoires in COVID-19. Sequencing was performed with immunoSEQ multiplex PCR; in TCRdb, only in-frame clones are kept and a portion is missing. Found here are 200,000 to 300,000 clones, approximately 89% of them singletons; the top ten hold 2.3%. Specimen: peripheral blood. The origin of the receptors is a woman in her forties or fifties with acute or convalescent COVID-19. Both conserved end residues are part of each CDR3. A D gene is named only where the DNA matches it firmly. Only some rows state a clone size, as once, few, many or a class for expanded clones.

cdr3_nt: TGTGCCACCAGTGACCCCGGGACAGGGTATCCCGGGGAGCTGTTTTTT; cdr3_aa: CATSDPGTGYPGELFF; j_call: TRBJ2-2; d_call: TRBD1; clone_size: NA; v_call: TRBV24-1
cdr3_nt: TGTGCCAGCAGCCAGTGGGACAGGGTCTACAATGAGCAGTTCTTC; cdr3_aa: CASSQWDRVYNEQFF; j_call: TRBJ2-1; d_call: TRBD1; clone_size: few; v_call: TRBV3-1/TRBV3-2
cdr3_nt: TGTGCCAGCTCACCACCGGATTTACAGGGTGCGGCGCAGTACTTC; cdr3_aa: CASSPPDLQGAAQYF; j_call: TRBJ2-7; d_call: NA; clone_size: NA; v_call: TRBV18
cdr3_nt: TGTGCCAGCAGTTGGCGGGACAGTAGGAATCAGCCCCAGCATTTT; cdr3_aa: CASSWRDSRNQPQHF; j_call: TRBJ1-5; d_call: TRBD1; clone_size: few; v_call: TRBV6-2/TRBV6-3
cdr3_nt: TGTGCCAACTCCCCAGGGGGACCTTTCTACGAGCAGTACTTC; cdr3_aa: CANSPGGPFYEQYF; j_call: TRBJ2-7; d_call: TRBD1; clone_size: NA; v_call: TRBV28
cdr3_nt: TGTGCCAGCAGCTTAATTGCGGGGGTCTACAATGAGCAGTTCTTC; cdr3_aa: CASSLIAGVYNEQFF; j_call: TRBJ2-1; d_call: TRBD2; clone_size: NA; v_call: TRBV11-2
cdr3_nt: TGTGCCATCAGTGGGTCCATAGATGAAAAACTGTTTTTT; cdr3_aa: CAISGSIDEKLFF; j_call: TRBJ1-4; d_call: NA; clone_size: NA; v_call: TRBV10-3
cdr3_nt: TGTGCCAGCAGTTACAGTGAGATCGGGACCAACGTCCTGACTTTC; cdr3_aa: CASSYSEIGTNVLTF; j_call: TRBJ2-6; d_call: NA; clone_size: NA; v_call: TRBV6-2/TRBV6-3
cdr3_nt: TGCAGCGGCTGGAGCAGGGGCGATGAAAAACTGTTTTTT; cdr3_aa: CSGWSRGDEKLFF; j_call: TRBJ1-4; d_call: NA; clone_size: NA; v_call: TRBV29-1
cdr3_nt: TGTGCCAGCAGCCTACCGGGACTAGCGGGATCCGGCACAGATACGCAGTATTTT; cdr3_aa: CASSLPGLAGSGTDTQYF; j_call: TRBJ2-3; d_call: TRBD2; clone_size: NA; v_call: TRBV7-8
cdr3_nt: TGTGCCAGCAGCCAAGCGGACTTGTACAACACAGATACGCAGTATTTT; cdr3_aa: CASSQADLYNTDTQYF; j_call: TRBJ2-3; d_call: NA; clone_size: NA; v_call: TRBV14
cdr3_nt: TGTGCCTGGAGTGTACGGGACAGGGGTTTTGTGGGTGAGCAGTTCTTC; cdr3_aa: CAWSVRDRGFVGEQFF; j_call: TRBJ2-1; d_call: TRBD1; clone_size: NA; v_call: TRBV30
cdr3_nt: TGTGCCAGCAGTGAACGACAGGTCAGTCAGCCCCAGCATTTT; cdr3_aa: CASSERQVSQPQHF; j_call: TRBJ1-5; d_call: NA; clone_size: NA; v_call: TRBV2
cdr3_nt: TGTGCCAGCAGCCAGACTAGCGGGAGTGGGTACGAGCAGTACTTC; cdr3_aa: CASSQTSGSGYEQYF; j_call: TRBJ2-7; d_call: TRBD2; clone_size: NA; v_call: TRBV4-2
cdr3_nt: TGTGCCAGCAGCGTCGCAGCGGGAGGCCGGGAGACCCAGTACTTC; cdr3_aa: CASSVAAGGRETQYF; j_call: TRBJ2-5; d_call: TRBD2; clone_size: NA; v_call: TRBV9
cdr3_nt: TGTGCCAGCAGTCTCTCGGGGGACAGGGCATCTGGAAACACCATATATTTT; cdr3_aa: CASSLSGDRASGNTIYF; j_call: TRBJ1-3; d_call: TRBD1; clone_size: NA; v_call: TRBV4-2
cdr3_nt: TGTGCCAGCAGCGTAAACAGCCTGTCCTACGAGCAGTACTTC; cdr3_aa: CASSVNSLSYEQYF; j_call: TRBJ2-7; d_call: NA; clone_size: NA; v_call: TRBV9
cdr3_nt: TGCAGTGCTAGTGGGACTCACCGTTACAATGAGCAGTTCTTC; cdr3_aa: CSASGTHRYNEQFF; j_call: TRBJ2-1; d_call: NA; clone_size: NA; v_call: TRBV20-1
cdr3_nt: TGTGCCAGGCCGTCACCGGGACTAGCGGGAGGGCGGGTTTTCGCCAAAAACATTCAGTACTTC; cdr3_aa: CARPSPGLAGGRVFAKNIQYF; j_call: TRBJ2-4; d_call: TRBD2; clone_size: NA; v_call: TRBV27
cdr3_nt: TGCGCCAGCAGCTTGAGCGGGGGACGGGCCGGGGAGCTGTTTTTT; cdr3_aa: CASSLSGGRAGELFF; j_call: TRBJ2-2; d_call: TRBD2; clone_size: NA; v_call: TRBV5-1
cdr3_nt: TGTGCCAGCACGGCGGGGTTGGAGACCCAGTACTTC; cdr3_aa: CASTAGLETQYF; j_call: TRBJ2-5; d_call: NA; clone_size: NA; v_call: TRBV6-5
cdr3_nt: TGTGCCAGCAGTAAAGCGGGGTCATCGGATACGCAGTATTTT; cdr3_aa: CASSKAGSSDTQYF; j_call: TRBJ2-3; d_call: TRBD2; clone_size: NA; v_call: TRBV27
cdr3_nt: TGTGCCAGTAGCCAGGGGGTTGTTACTGAAGCTTTCTTT; cdr3_aa: CASSQGVVTEAFF; j_call: TRBJ1-1; d_call: TRBD1; clone_size: few; v_call: TRBV19
cdr3_nt: TGTGCCAGCACCAGGGCCTCGATGAACACTGAAGCTTTCTTT; cdr3_aa: CASTRASMNTEAFF; j_call: TRBJ1-1; d_call: NA; clone_size: NA; v_call: TRBV2
cdr3_nt: TGTGCCAGCTCCGCTTATGGGACAGATAATTCACCCCTCCACTTT; cdr3_aa: CASSAYGTDNSPLHF; j_call: TRBJ1-6; d_call: TRBD1; clone_size: NA; v_call: TRBV18
cdr3_nt: TGTGCCAGCAGTTTACGGGGCTCCTACGAGCAGTACTTC; cdr3_aa: CASSLRGSYEQYF; j_call: TRBJ2-7; d_call: NA; clone_size: NA; v_call: TRBV28
cdr3_nt: TGTGCCAGTAGTATACTAGGCTATGAGCAGTTCTTC; cdr3_aa: CASSILGYEQFF; j_call: TRBJ2-1; d_call: NA; clone_size: once; v_call: TRBV19
cdr3_nt: TGTGCCAGCAGCTTAGACAGATGGGAGACCCAGTACTTC; cdr3_aa: CASSLDRWETQYF; j_call: TRBJ2-5; d_call: NA; clone_size: once; v_call: TRBV11-3
cdr3_nt: TGTGCCAGCAGCCCGCAAGCGGGAGCCTACAATGAGCAGTTCTTC; cdr3_aa: CASSPQAGAYNEQFF; j_call: TRBJ2-1; d_call: TRBD2; clone_size: NA; v_call: TRBV7-3
cdr3_nt: TGTGCCAGCAGTGAAGGTGGAGCTAACTATGGCTACACCTTC; cdr3_aa: CASSEGGANYGYTF; j_call: TRBJ1-2; d_call: NA; clone_size: once; v_call: TRBV7-2
cdr3_nt: TGTGCCAGCAGCAAAGACGGGGGACAGGGAGGGTACGAGCAGTACTTC; cdr3_aa: CASSKDGGQGGYEQYF; j_call: TRBJ2-7; d_call: TRBD1; clone_size: few; v_call: TRBV7-2
cdr3_nt: TGTGCCAGCAGCTTCGGGACAGGGAATCAGCCCCAGCATTTT; cdr3_aa: CASSFGTGNQPQHF; j_call: TRBJ1-5; d_call: TRBD1; clone_size: NA; v_call: TRBV7-9
cdr3_nt: TGTGCCATCCAGGCCAGTGGGTCCACTGAAGCTTTCTTT; cdr3_aa: CAIQASGSTEAFF; j_call: TRBJ1-1; d_call: NA; clone_size: NA; v_call: TRBV28
cdr3_nt: TGTGCCAGCAGTTCACCAAAGGACAGGGCGGAGACCCAGTACTTC; cdr3_aa: CASSSPKDRAETQYF; j_call: TRBJ2-5; d_call: TRBD1; clone_size: NA; v_call: TRBV28
cdr3_nt: TGCGCCAGCAGCCCTAAAGCAAATCAGCCCCAGCATTTT; cdr3_aa: CASSPKANQPQHF; j_call: TRBJ1-5; d_call: NA; clone_size: NA; v_call: TRBV4-3
cdr3_nt: TGTGCCAGCAGTCCCAGATGGGGGGACGAGCAGTACTTC; cdr3_aa: CASSPRWGDEQYF; j_call: TRBJ2-7; d_call: NA; clone_size: NA; v_call: TRBV28
cdr3_nt: TGTGCCAGCAGCGTCCTAGGGGGACTATCCTACAATGAGCAGTTCTTC; cdr3_aa: CASSVLGGLSYNEQFF; j_call: TRBJ2-1; d_call: NA; clone_size: NA; v_call: TRBV9
cdr3_nt: TGTGCCAGTAGTACGCAGGGGGGGACCCAGTACTTC; cdr3_aa: CASSTQGGTQYF; j_call: TRBJ2-5; d_call: NA; clone_size: NA; v_call: TRBV19
cdr3_nt: TGTGCCAGCAGCTTACTTTTCGGCGGGGAGCTGTTTTTT; cdr3_aa: CASSLLFGGELFF; j_call: TRBJ2-2; d_call: NA; clone_size: NA; v_call: TRBV7-9
cdr3_nt: TGTGCCAGCAGCCAGATGGACAGGGGTGGCGGCTACGAGCAGTACTTC; cdr3_aa: CASSQMDRGGGYEQYF; j_call: TRBJ2-7; d_call: TRBD1; clone_size: NA; v_call: TRBV14
cdr3_nt: TGTGCCAGTAGCTATAGGGGAGGTACTGAAGCTTTCTTT; cdr3_aa: CASSYRGGTEAFF; j_call: TRBJ1-1; d_call: NA; clone_size: NA; v_call: TRBV19
cdr3_nt: TGTGCCAGCAGCCCAAGCAGCGTACCGCCAAGAAACAATCAGCCCCAGCATTTT; cdr3_aa: CASSPSSVPPRNNQPQHF; j_call: TRBJ1-5; d_call: NA; clone_size: NA; v_call: TRBV7-2
cdr3_nt: TGTGCCAGCAGCACTCGCGGGGAGCAGTTCTTC; cdr3_aa: CASSTRGEQFF; j_call: TRBJ2-1; d_call: NA; clone_size: NA; v_call: TRBV9
cdr3_nt: TGTGCCAGCAGCCCCCGGGGACAGGGCTCCTACGAGCAGTACTTC; cdr3_aa: CASSPRGQGSYEQYF; j_call: TRBJ2-7; d_call: TRBD1; clone_size: NA; v_call: TRBV27
cdr3_nt: TGCGCCAGCAGCTTGTCGGCGGGTGGGACCTACAATGAGCAGTTCTTC; cdr3_aa: CASSLSAGGTYNEQFF; j_call: TRBJ2-1; d_call: NA; clone_size: NA; v_call: TRBV5-1
cdr3_nt: TGCGCCAGCAGCCTCGGGACAGATGATAATCAGCCCCAGCATTTT; cdr3_aa: CASSLGTDDNQPQHF; j_call: TRBJ1-5; d_call: TRBD1; clone_size: NA; v_call: TRBV4-1
cdr3_nt: TGTGCCAGCAGCCAAGCCTCCCTGGAGCAGTACTTC; cdr3_aa: CASSQASLEQYF; j_call: TRBJ2-7; d_call: NA; clone_size: NA; v_call: TRBV3-1/TRBV3-2
cdr3_nt: TGTGCCAGCAGGGCGAGCAGGGATGGTGAAAAACTGTTTTTT; cdr3_aa: CASRASRDGEKLFF; j_call: TRBJ1-4; d_call: NA; clone_size: NA; v_call: TRBV25-1
cdr3_nt: TGCAGCGTTGAAGAAGGAGGCTACGAGCAGTACTTC; cdr3_aa: CSVEEGGYEQYF; j_call: TRBJ2-7; d_call: NA; clone_size: NA; v_call: TRBV29-1
cdr3_nt: TGTGCCAGCCGCCAGCTTAGAATGTTTACAGGCGAGCAGTACTTC; cdr3_aa: CASRQLRMFTGEQYF; j_call: TRBJ2-7; d_call: NA; clone_size: few; v_call: TRBV11-2
cdr3_nt: TGCGCCAGCAGTGATTCGCCAGGGAACTTCTACGAGCAGTACTTC; cdr3_aa: CASSDSPGNFYEQYF; j_call: TRBJ2-7; d_call: NA; clone_size: NA; v_call: TRBV10-2
cdr3_nt: TGTGCCAGCAGCCAAAAAGGAGGCAATGAGCAGTTCTTC; cdr3_aa: CASSQKGGNEQFF; j_call: TRBJ2-1; d_call: NA; clone_size: NA; v_call: TRBV3-1/TRBV3-2
cdr3_nt: TGTGCCAGCAGCTTAATGGGGACTCCTTCCTACGAGCAGTACTTC; cdr3_aa: CASSLMGTPSYEQYF; j_call: TRBJ2-7; d_call: NA; clone_size: NA; v_call: TRBV7-2
cdr3_nt: TGTGCCAGCAGCGAGGAGGAGGGCCCGCAGTATTTT; cdr3_aa: CASSEEEGPQYF; j_call: TRBJ2-3; d_call: NA; clone_size: NA; v_call: TRBV4-2
cdr3_nt: TGCGCCAGCAGCCCCCGGACAGGGGGGGATCAGCCCCAGCATTTT; cdr3_aa: CASSPRTGGDQPQHF; j_call: TRBJ1-5; d_call: TRBD1; clone_size: NA; v_call: TRBV5-1
cdr3_nt: TGCGCCAGCTCCGCGGGGGTAAACACTGAAGCTTTCTTT; cdr3_aa: CASSAGVNTEAFF; j_call: TRBJ1-1; d_call: NA; clone_size: NA; v_call: TRBV5-1
cdr3_nt: TGTGCCACCTCCGCGAATTATGGCTACACCTTC; cdr3_aa: CATSANYGYTF; j_call: TRBJ1-2; d_call: NA; clone_size: NA; v_call: TRBV15
cdr3_nt: TGTGCCAGCAGCCCCGTCTCGACTAGCGGGAGCTCCTACAATGAGCAGTTCTTC; cdr3_aa: CASSPVSTSGSSYNEQFF; j_call: TRBJ2-1; d_call: TRBD2; clone_size: NA; v_call: TRBV7-3
cdr3_nt: TGTGCCAGCAGCCCCTCCCGGGACAGGGGGAACACCATATATTTT; cdr3_aa: CASSPSRDRGNTIYF; j_call: TRBJ1-3; d_call: TRBD1; clone_size: NA; v_call: TRBV11-2
cdr3_nt: TGTGCCAGCAGTTACGGGGGGGCGGACTATGGCTACACCTTC; cdr3_aa: CASSYGGADYGYTF; j_call: TRBJ1-2; d_call: NA; clone_size: NA; v_call: TRBV28